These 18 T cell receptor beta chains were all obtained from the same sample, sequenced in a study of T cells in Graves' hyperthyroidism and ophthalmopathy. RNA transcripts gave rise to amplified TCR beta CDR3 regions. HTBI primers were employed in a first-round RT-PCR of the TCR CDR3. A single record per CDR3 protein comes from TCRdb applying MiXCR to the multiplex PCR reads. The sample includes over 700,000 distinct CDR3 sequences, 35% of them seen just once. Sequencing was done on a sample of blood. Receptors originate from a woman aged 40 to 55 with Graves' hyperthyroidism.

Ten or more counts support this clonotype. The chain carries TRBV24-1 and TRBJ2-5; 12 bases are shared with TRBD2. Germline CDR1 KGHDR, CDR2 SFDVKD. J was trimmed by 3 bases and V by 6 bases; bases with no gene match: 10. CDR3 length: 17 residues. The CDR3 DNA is TGTGCCACCAGTACCTTAAGACTAGCGGGAGAGAAAGAGACCCAGTACTTC. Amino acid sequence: CATSTLRLAGEKETQYF.

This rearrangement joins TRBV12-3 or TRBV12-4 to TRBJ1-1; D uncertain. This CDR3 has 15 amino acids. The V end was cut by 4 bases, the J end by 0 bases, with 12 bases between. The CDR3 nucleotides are TGTGCCAGCAGTTACGGTCAGGTGGTGAACACTGAAGCTTTCTTT. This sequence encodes CASSYGQVVNTEAFF.

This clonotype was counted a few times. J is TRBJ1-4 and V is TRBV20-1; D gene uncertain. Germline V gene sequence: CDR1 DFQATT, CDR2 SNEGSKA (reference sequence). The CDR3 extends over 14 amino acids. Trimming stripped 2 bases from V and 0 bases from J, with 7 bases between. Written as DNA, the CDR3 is TGCAGTGCTAGAATGCACTCAACTAATGAAAAACTGTTTTTT. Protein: CSARMHSTNEKLFF.

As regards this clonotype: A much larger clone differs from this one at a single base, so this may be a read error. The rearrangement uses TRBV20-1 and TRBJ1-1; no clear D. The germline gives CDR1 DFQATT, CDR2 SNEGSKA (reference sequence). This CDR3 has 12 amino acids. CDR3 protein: CIARMLGTEAFF. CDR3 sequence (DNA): TGCATTGCTAGAATGTTGGGGACTGAAGCTTTCTTT.

The CDR3 sequence is CATSTGPNTDTQYF. The CDR3, as DNA: TGTGCCACCAGTACGGGACCGAACACAGATACGCAGTATTTT. This chain connects TRBV24-1 to TRBJ2-3; D could derive from TRBD1 or TRBD2 (5 bases each). The ends were cut back, 6 bases at V and 2 bases at J, with 11 bases in the middle. The CDR3 totals 14 residues. Germline CDR1 and CDR2: KGHDR and SFDVKD.

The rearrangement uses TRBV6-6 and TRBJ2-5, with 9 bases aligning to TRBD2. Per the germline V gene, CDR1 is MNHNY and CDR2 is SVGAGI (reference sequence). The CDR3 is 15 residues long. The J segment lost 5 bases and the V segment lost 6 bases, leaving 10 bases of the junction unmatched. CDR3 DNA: TGTGCCAGCAGCCGAAGCGGGAGGCCCGGGGAGACCCAGTACTTC. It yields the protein CASSRSGRPGETQYF.

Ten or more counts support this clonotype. DNA of the CDR3: TGTGCCAGCAGTCCCCCCTTTGAGTTCTCACCCCTCCACTTT. It encodes CASSPPFEFSPLHF. The gene calls are TRBV12-3 or TRBV12-4 and TRBJ1-6; D gene uncertain. Between the trimmed V and J ends, which lost 5 bases and 10 bases, there was a span of 15 bases. The CDR3 totals 14 residues.

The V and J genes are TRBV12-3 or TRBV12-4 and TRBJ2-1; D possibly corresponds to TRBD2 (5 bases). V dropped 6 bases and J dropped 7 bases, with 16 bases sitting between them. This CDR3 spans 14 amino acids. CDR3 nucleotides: TGTGCCAGCAGGACTACACGGGGTTCGAATGAGCAGTTCTTC. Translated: CASRTTRGSNEQFF.

CDR3 DNA sequence: TGCAGTGCTACGACGACAGGAATTAGCACAGATACGCAGTATTTT. Translation: CSATTTGISTDTQYF. The genes are TRBV20-1 and TRBJ2-3, with TRBD1 as a possible D gene (6 bases). The V end lost 4 bases, the J end lost 0 bases, and 14 bases lay between the germline ends. The CDR3 loop spans 15 amino acids. CDR1 and CDR2 from the germline V gene are DFQATT and SNEGSKA (reference sequence).

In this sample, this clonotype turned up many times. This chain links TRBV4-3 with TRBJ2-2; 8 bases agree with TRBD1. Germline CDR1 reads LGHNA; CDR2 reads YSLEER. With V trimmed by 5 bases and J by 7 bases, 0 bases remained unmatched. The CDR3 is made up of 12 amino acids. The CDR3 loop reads CASSDRGGELFF. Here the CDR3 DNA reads TGCGCCAGCAGCGACAGGGGCGGGGAGCTGTTTTTT.

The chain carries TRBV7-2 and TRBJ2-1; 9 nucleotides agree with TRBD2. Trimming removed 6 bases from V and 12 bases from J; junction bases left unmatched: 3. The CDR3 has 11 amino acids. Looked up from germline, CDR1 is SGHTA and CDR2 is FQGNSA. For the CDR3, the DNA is TGTGCCAGCAGTAGCGGGAGTATGCAGTTCTTC. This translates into CASSSGSMQFF.

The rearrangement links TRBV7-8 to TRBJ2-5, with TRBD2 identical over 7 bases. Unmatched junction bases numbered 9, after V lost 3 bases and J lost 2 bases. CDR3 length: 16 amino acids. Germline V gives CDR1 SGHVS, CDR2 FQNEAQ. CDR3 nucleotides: TGTGCCAGCAGCTTCGGGGGGAGGGTACGACAAGAGACCCAGTACTTC. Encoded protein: CASSFGGRVRQETQYF.

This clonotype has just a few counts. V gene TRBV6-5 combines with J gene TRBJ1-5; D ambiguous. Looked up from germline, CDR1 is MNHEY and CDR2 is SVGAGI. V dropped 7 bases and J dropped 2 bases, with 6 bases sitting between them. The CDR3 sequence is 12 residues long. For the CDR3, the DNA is TGTGCCAGCACCTGGGGCAATCAGCCCCAGCATTTT. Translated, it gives CASTWGNQPQHF.

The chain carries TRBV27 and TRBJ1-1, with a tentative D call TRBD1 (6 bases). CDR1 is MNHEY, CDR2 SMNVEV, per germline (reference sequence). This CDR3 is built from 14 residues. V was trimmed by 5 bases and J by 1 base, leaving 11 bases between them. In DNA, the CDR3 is TGTGCCAGCAGTCCGGACAGAACGAACACTGAAGCTTTCTTT. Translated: CASSPDRTNTEAFF.

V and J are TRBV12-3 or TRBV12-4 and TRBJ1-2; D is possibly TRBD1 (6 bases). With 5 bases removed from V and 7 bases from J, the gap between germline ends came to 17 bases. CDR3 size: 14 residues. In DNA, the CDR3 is TGTGCCAGCAGTGGCGGCGGGGGCTGGCGTGGCTACACCTTC. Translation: CASSGGGGWRGYTF.

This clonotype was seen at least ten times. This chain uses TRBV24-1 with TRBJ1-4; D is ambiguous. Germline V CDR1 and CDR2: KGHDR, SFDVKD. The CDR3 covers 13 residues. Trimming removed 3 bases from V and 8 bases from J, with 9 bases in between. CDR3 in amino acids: CATSDPGREKLFF. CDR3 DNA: TGTGCCACCAGTGATCCCGGGCGGGAAAAACTGTTTTTT.

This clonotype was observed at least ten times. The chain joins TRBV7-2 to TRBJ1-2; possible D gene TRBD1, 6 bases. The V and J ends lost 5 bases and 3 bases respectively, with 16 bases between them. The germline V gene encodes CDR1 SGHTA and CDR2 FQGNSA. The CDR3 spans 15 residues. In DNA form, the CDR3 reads TGTGCCAGCAGCCCCGCTGCAGGGGACCACTATGGCTACACCTTC. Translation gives CASSPAAGDHYGYTF.

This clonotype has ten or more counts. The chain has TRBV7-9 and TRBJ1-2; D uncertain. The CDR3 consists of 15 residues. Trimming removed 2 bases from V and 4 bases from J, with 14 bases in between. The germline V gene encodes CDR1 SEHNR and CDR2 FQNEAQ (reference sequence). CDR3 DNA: TGTGCCAGCAGCTTATTGGCAGGAGCCTTCTATGGCTACACCTTC. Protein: CASSLLAGAFYGYTF.